This TCR beta chain originates from a study of blood T cell repertoires in COVID-19. Study summary: Acute and convalescent COVID-19 specimens originated in the United States, Italy and Spain. T cells, B-cell-depleted T cells, or PBMCs supplied cDNA or gDNA.

Per the study methods: For nucleated cells, counts were estimated from reference gene primer amplification. Sequencing used immunoSEQ multiplex PCR; TCRdb keeps in-frame clones, though not all of them. The DNA gave D and trimming, while V, J and clone size come from that table. The data hold around 130,000 clones, with 70% to 90% observed a single time. The CDR3 length is 16 residues. V was pared by 3 bases and J by 4 bases, with 9 bases of the junction left unmatched. Germline CDR1 is SEHNR and CDR2 is FQNEAQ (reference sequence). This chain joins TRBV7-9 and TRBJ2-5, with 9 bases identical to TRBD1. The receptor was derived from a human donor in a cohort sampled during active COVID-19. Sequenced input: peripheral blood. Here the CDR3 reads CASSFTWDRAGETQYF. CDR3 bases: TGTGCCAGCAGCTTCACCTGGGACAGGGCTGGAGAGACCCAGTACTTC.